The 15 T cell receptor beta chains presented below share a single source sample, sequenced in a study of cytomegalovirus exposure and HLA in healthy donors. PCR amplification relied on 60 Vbeta primers (plus 13 Jbeta primers). This table comes from immunoSEQ multiplex PCR, and its TCRdb copy is limited to in-frame clones, with some not included. The sample lists some 100,000 clones; about 80% were seen once. The material sequenced was PBMCs. The origin of the receptors is a male donor in good health and CMV-seropositive.

The chain combines TRBV11-2 with TRBJ1-2, with 10 bases matching TRBD1. The CDR3 is 15 amino acids. Per germline, CDR1 SGHAT and CDR2 FQNNGV. The V segment lost 2 bases and the J segment 10 bases; nucleotides outside the gene matches: 10. CDR3 nucleotide sequence: TGTGCCAGCAGCTTAAGGGGGACAGGGGTTCGAGACTACACCTTC. Amino acids: CASSLRGTGVRDYTF.

V and J are TRBV11-3 and TRBJ1-1; the D is unclear. Germline loops: CDR1 SGHNT, CDR2 YENEEA. The CDR3 is 12 residues long. V lost 5 bases, J lost 2 bases, and 6 bases lay in between. The CDR3 DNA follows: TGTGCCAGCAGCCAGGAAAACACTGAAGCTTTCTTT. This translates into CASSQENTEAFF.

V gene TRBV7-8 combines with J gene TRBJ1-1; D gene unclear. This CDR3 comprises 12 residues. V lost 3 bases to trimming and J lost 2 bases, with 4 bases between them. Germline V lookup: CDR1 SGHVS, CDR2 FQNEAQ. This chain's CDR3 is CASSLSNTEAFF. In DNA form, the CDR3 reads TGTGCCAGCAGCTTGTCAAACACTGAAGCTTTCTTT.

J is TRBJ2-7 and V is TRBV30; 8 nucleotides agree with TRBD2. V shed 1 base and J 3 bases; nucleotides not matched to a gene: 8. The germline V gene encodes CDR1 GTSNPN and CDR2 SVGIG (reference sequence). The CDR3 is 15 amino acids. CDR3 protein: CAWSAPGGVRYEQYF. DNA of the CDR3: TGTGCCTGGAGTGCCCCGGGGGGGGTCCGCTACGAGCAGTACTTC.

The chain recombines TRBV5-1 with TRBJ2-2, with TRBD2 matching 8 bases. The germline V gene encodes CDR1 SGHRS and CDR2 YFSETQ. V lost 3 bases to trimming and J lost 5 bases; unmatched junction nucleotides: 9. This CDR3 has 16 residues. The CDR3 sequence: CASSSSGGARTGELFF. DNA of the CDR3: TGCGCCAGCAGCTCGTCGGGGGGGGCCCGTACCGGGGAGCTGTTTTTT.

V is TRBV5-4 and J is TRBJ2-1; 10 bases align to TRBD2. CDR3 size: 15 residues. V shed 0 bases and J 3 bases; nucleotides not matched to a gene: 0. CDR1 is SGHNT, CDR2 YYREEE, per germline (reference sequence). The CDR3 DNA is TGTGCCAGCAGCTTGGGACTAGCGGGCTACAATGAGCAGTTCTTC. It specifies CASSLGLAGYNEQFF.

This chain uses TRBV30 with TRBJ2-3; TRBD2 matches at 7 bases. From germline, CDR1 is GTSNPN and CDR2 SVGIG (reference sequence). With V trimmed by 3 bases and J by 6 bases, 12 bases remained unmatched. The CDR3 runs 15 residues. The CDR3 DNA is TGTGCCTGGAGAATGGGTCTAGCGGTTACCGATACGCAGTATTTT. Its protein product is CAWRMGLAVTDTQYF.

The chain couples TRBV5-6 to TRBJ2-7; 11 bases align to TRBD1. This CDR3 spans 16 amino acids. The V segment lost 4 bases and the J segment 5 bases; nucleotides outside the gene matches: 11. The germline gives CDR1 SGHDT, CDR2 YYEEEE. CDR3 in DNA: TGTGCCAGCAGCATGGCCGGGACAGGGGGTTGGAACGAGCAGTACTTC. It codes for CASSMAGTGGWNEQYF.

The rearrangement links TRBV7-8 to TRBJ1-1; no clear D. Germline CDR1 SGHVS, CDR2 FQNEAQ. This CDR3 spans 11 amino acids. Trimming took 9 bases from V and 1 from J, leaving 6 bases between them. This CDR3 is CASLSNTEAFF. The DNA for the CDR3 is TGTGCCAGTTTATCGAACACTGAAGCTTTCTTT.

The chain combines TRBV6-5 with TRBJ2-3, with D possibly being TRBD2 (5 bases). The CDR3 consists of 14 residues. Per the germline V gene, CDR1 is MNHEY and CDR2 is SVGAGI. V shed 7 bases and J shed 0 bases, with 11 bases lying between them. The CDR3 sequence is CASIGRGSTDTQYF. The DNA of the CDR3 is TGTGCCAGCATCGGACGGGGTAGCACAGATACGCAGTATTTT.

The CDR3 coding sequence is TGTGCCAGCAGTTCTAGCGGGGGGGCCGAGGAGCAGTACTTC. It codes for CASSSSGGAEEQYF. V gene TRBV5-4 combines with J gene TRBJ2-7, with 12 bases fitting TRBD2. The V gene's germline CDR1 is SGHNT and CDR2 YYREEE (reference sequence). CDR3 length equals 14 residues. V shed 5 bases and J 7 bases; nucleotides not matched to a gene: 7.

The J gene is TRBJ2-7, the V gene TRBV5-1, with TRBD2 matching 7 bases. The CDR3 contains 15 residues. V gave up 6 bases and J gave up 7 bases; unmatched junction bases: 16. Germline-derived CDR1 and CDR2 are SGHRS and YFSETQ. CDR3 DNA sequence: TGCGCCAGCAAAATCCAGCCTAGCGGAGAAGGGGAGCAGTACTTC. This sequence encodes CASKIQPSGEGEQYF.

This clone has just a few counts. The rearrangement joins TRBV7-6 to TRBJ1-1, with 11 bases aligning to TRBD1. The germline V gene encodes CDR1 SGHVS and CDR2 FNYEAQ. Germline trimming cut 0 bases from V and 0 bases from J; bases unmatched to any gene: 0. The length of the CDR3 is 16 residues. The CDR3 protein is CASSLAGQGVNTEAFF. The CDR3, as DNA: TGTGCCAGCAGCTTAGCGGGACAGGGGGTGAACACTGAAGCTTTCTTT.

The chain is built from TRBV30 and TRBJ2-3; 10 bases are a match to TRBD2. CDR3 length equals 14 residues. Germline CDR1 and CDR2: GTSNPN and SVGIG (reference sequence). V was clipped by 5 bases and J by 5 bases; unmatched bases: 7. The chain's CDR3 is CAWSLAGARDTQYF. CDR3 nucleotide sequence: TGTGCCTGGTCCCTAGCGGGGGCACGAGATACGCAGTATTTT.

This clone showed up just once. The chain couples TRBV27 to TRBJ2-1, with a weak D call TRBD2 (6 bases). The germline V gene encodes CDR1 MNHEY and CDR2 SMNVEV (reference sequence). The CDR3 is 16 amino acids. V dropped 0 bases and J dropped 0 bases, with 9 bases sitting between them. The DNA for the CDR3 is TGTGCCAGCAGTTTATCTGGGGGGAGCTCCTACAATGAGCAGTTCTTC. Amino acid sequence: CASSLSGGSSYNEQFF.